This T cell receptor beta chain appears in the sequencing data of a study of graft-versus-host responses after intestinal transplantation. Findings of the study overall: Declines in HvG clones occurring early post-transplant were associated with peak circulating GvH clone levels. Subjects displaying graft-donor T cell macrochimerism possessed elevated graft-versus-host to host-versus-graft clonal ratios inside allografts.

V was shortened by 8 bases and J by 4 bases, with 6 bases between the two germline ends. The CDR3 contains 12 residues. Germline V CDR1 and CDR2: MNHEY, SMNVEV (reference sequence). With regard to this clone: Its target is unknown.

Sequenced by immunoSEQ multiplex PCR; TCRdb stores in-frame clones only, minus some. The sample has 57,000 or so clones, around nine tenths seen once. The TCR originated in a human patient who received an intestinal transplant, so some T cells may come from the graft donor. The V call is TRBV27, the J call TRBJ2-6, with D hard to call. Sequencing used PBMCs, obtained about 120 days after intestinal transplantation. The CDR3 spells CASGMGANVLTF. For the CDR3, the DNA is TGTGCCAGCGGGATGGGGGCCAACGTCCTGACTTTC.